Following are 24 T cell receptor beta chains from one sample sequenced in a study of human T cells and chemical hapten exposure. The time point here: patch test 1, 2 weeks after DPC sensitization. Treatment described: therapeutic diphenylcyclopropenone sensitization with weekly scalp DPC. Each CDR3 protein is one row after TCRdb ran MiXCR on the RACE reads. In the table there are 80,000 to 95,000 distinct CDR3 sequences, approximately 12% of which are singletons. Sequenced material: whole blood, taken in connection with sensitization to the hapten diphenylcyclopropenone (DPC). The receptors here all came from a woman aged 45 to 65 with alopecia areata. Some clones in this sample may be carry-over from other donors' samples.

In this sample, this clonotype turned up a few times. The chain combines TRBV9 with TRBJ1-3; TRBD1 is a possible D gene (5 bases). Deletions cut 5 bases from V and 4 bases from J, with 10 bases between. CDR1 and CDR2 (germline): SGDLS, YYNGEE. The CDR3 runs to 13 residues. The CDR3 nucleotides are TGTGCCAGCAGAGGGACCAGCGGAAACACCATATATTTT. Amino acid sequence: CASRGTSGNTIYF.

This clonotype was counted at least ten times. The chain joins TRBV20-1 to TRBJ2-2; maybe TRBD2 (6 bases). There are 17 residues in the CDR3. Germline V CDR1 and CDR2: DFQATT, SNEGSKA (reference sequence). The V gene lost 1 base and the J gene lost 0 bases, with 15 bases spanning the gap. The CDR3 region is CSARARGLWTNTGELFF. CDR3 in DNA: TGCAGTGCTAGAGCGCGGGGACTTTGGACGAACACCGGGGAGCTGTTTTTT.

At least ten counts were recorded for this clonotype. The chain couples TRBV6-2 or TRBV6-3 to TRBJ1-1; 7 positions agree with TRBD1. The CDR3 runs to 18 residues. The J segment lost 0 bases and the V segment lost 6 bases, leaving 16 bases of the junction unmatched. The germline CDR1 and CDR2 sequences are MNHEY and SVGEGT. This CDR3 reads CASSVRQGTLVMNTEAFF. The CDR3 DNA follows: TGTGCCAGCAGCGTGAGACAGGGAACGTTAGTCATGAACACTGAAGCTTTCTTT.

The V and J genes are TRBV29-1 and TRBJ1-2, with D hard to call. The CDR3 runs to 12 residues. With 1 base removed from V and 4 bases from J, the gap between germline ends came to 7 bases. The germline gives CDR1 SQVTM, CDR2 ANQGSEA. CDR3 DNA sequence: TGCAGCGTTGAAGTGACCCTCTATGGCTACACCTTC. Translated, it gives CSVEVTLYGYTF.

This clonotype was recorded at least ten times. J is TRBJ2-6 and V is TRBV12-3 or TRBV12-4; D is uncertain. V was clipped by 5 bases and J by 0 bases, with 8 bases between them. This CDR3 region has 15 residues. The CDR3 region is CASSAWSSGANVLTF. In DNA form, the CDR3 reads TGTGCCAGCAGTGCCTGGAGCTCTGGGGCCAACGTCCTGACTTTC.

This clonotype was recorded at least ten times. The chain combines TRBV6-2 or TRBV6-3 with TRBJ1-1; 9 bases align to TRBD1. V shed 6 bases and J 5 bases; nucleotides not matched to a gene: 7. Germline CDR1 MNHEY, CDR2 SVGEGT. The length of the CDR3 is 14 residues. The CDR3 reads CASSPTGGATEAFF. CDR3 nucleotides: TGTGCCAGCAGCCCCACAGGGGGCGCGACTGAAGCTTTCTTT.

This clonotype showed up many times. This chain connects TRBV2 to TRBJ1-5; the D is unclear. V lost 7 bases, J lost 2 bases, and 21 bases lay in between. The CDR3 length is 17 residues. Germline assignment: CDR1 SNHLY and CDR2 FYNNEI. The CDR3 DNA reads TGTGCCAGCAAGGAACGTAAGTCCGGGAGAGGCAATCAGCCCCAGCATTTT. Translating it yields CASKERKSGRGNQPQHF.

The gene calls are TRBV20-1 and TRBJ2-2, with 14 bases lining up with TRBD2. Germline trimming cut 0 bases from V and 4 bases from J; bases unmatched to any gene: 4. Germline lookup yields CDR1 DFQATT and CDR2 SNEGSKA (reference sequence). This CDR3 is 17 amino acids long. The chain's CDR3 is CSARDPGTSGSTGELFF. The CDR3 DNA sequence: TGCAGTGCTAGAGACCCCGGGACTAGCGGGAGCACCGGGGAGCTGTTTTTT.

This clonotype was found many times. The chain combines TRBV12-3 or TRBV12-4 with TRBJ1-1; D possibly corresponds to TRBD1 (6 bases). Trimming pared 4 bases from V and 1 base from J, leaving 16 bases between. CDR3 length: 16 residues. The CDR3 sequence is CASSSQGTNPNTEAFF. The CDR3 DNA sequence: TGTGCCAGCAGTTCACAGGGAACGAACCCGAACACTGAAGCTTTCTTT.

This clonotype occurred many times. The V call is TRBV18, the J call TRBJ2-7; 8 nucleotides agree with TRBD1. Per germline, CDR1 KGHSH and CDR2 LQKENI. The CDR3 is 15 amino acids. V dropped 3 bases and J dropped 2; count of bases not matched to a gene: 6. CDR3 coding DNA: TGTGCCAGCTCACCCTCGGACAGGGTCACCTACGAGCAGTACTTC. It codes for CASSPSDRVTYEQYF.

This clonotype was picked up a small number of times. The chain uses TRBV11-2 and TRBJ1-1, with 7 bases that match TRBD1. Unmatched junction bases numbered 8, after V lost 5 bases and J lost 5 bases. The CDR3 has 14 residues. The germline V gene has CDR1 SGHAT and CDR2 FQNNGV. For the CDR3, the DNA is TGTGCCAGCAGCCTCCGACAGGGAGGAACTGAAGCTTTCTTT. It yields the protein CASSLRQGGTEAFF.

This clonotype was found many times. V and J are TRBV15 and TRBJ1-1, with D unclear. The CDR3 contains 14 residues. V lost 0 bases and J lost 2, with 7 bases in between. Per the germline V gene, CDR1 is LNHNV and CDR2 is YYDKDF (reference sequence). In nucleotides, the CDR3 is TGTGCCACCAGCAGAGATACAGTTAACACTGAAGCTTTCTTT. Its protein is CATSRDTVNTEAFF.

The table lists this clonotype with a few counts. V usage is TRBV5-1 and J usage is TRBJ2-1, with 7 bases matching TRBD2. J lost 5 bases, V lost 0 bases, and 2 bases had no gene match. CDR1 is SGHRS, CDR2 YFSETQ, per germline. This CDR3 is 14 amino acids long. Here the CDR3 reads CASSLGDYNNEQFF. CDR3 bases: TGCGCCAGCAGCTTGGGGGACTATAACAATGAGCAGTTCTTC. Filled out from reference TRBV5-1 and TRBJ2-1, the complete variable domain reads KAGVTQTPRYLIKTRGQQVTLSCSPISGHRSVSWYQQTPGQGLQFLFEYFSETQRNKGNFPGRFSGRQFSNSRSEMNVSTLELGDSALYLCASSLGDYNNEQFFGPGTRLTVL.

The chain carries TRBV2 and TRBJ1-1, with a possible D match to TRBD1 (5 bases). This CDR3 contains 15 residues. V dropped 6 bases and J dropped 6 bases, with 20 bases sitting between them. Germline V lookup: CDR1 SNHLY, CDR2 FYNNEI. The CDR3 is CASRERAGTRSEAFF. The CDR3 region has the DNA TGTGCCAGCAGGGAGAGGGCCGGGACGAGATCTGAAGCTTTCTTT.

In its sample, this clonotype was seen a few times. The chain has TRBV7-9 and TRBJ2-6; D is ambiguous. V gave up 3 bases and J gave up 0 bases, with 9 bases separating them. The V gene's germline CDR1 is SEHNR and CDR2 FQNEAQ (reference sequence). CDR3 size: 16 residues. DNA of the CDR3: TGTGCCAGCAGCTTGAGCGTTTCCTCTGGGGCCAACGTCCTGACTTTC. Protein: CASSLSVSSGANVLTF.

This clonotype came up many times. The chain has TRBV7-9 and TRBJ2-4; no clear D gene. The CDR3 length is 15 residues. V gave up 5 bases and J gave up 0 bases, with 11 bases separating them. Germline CDR1 reads SEHNR; CDR2 reads FQNEAQ (reference sequence). CDR3 in DNA: TGTGCCAGCAGCATCGACGGTCAAGCCAAAAACATTCAGTACTTC. Protein sequence: CASSIDGQAKNIQYF. Filled out from reference TRBV7-9 and TRBJ2-4, the complete variable domain reads DTGVSQNPRHKITKRGQNVTFRCDPISEHNRLYWYRQTLGQGPEFLTYFQNEAQLEKSRLLSDRFSAERPKGSFSTLEIQRTEQGDSAMYLCASSIDGQAKNIQYFGAGTRLSVL.

The chain joins TRBV15 to TRBJ1-6, with D unclear. Germline CDR1 and CDR2: LNHNV and YYDKDF (reference sequence). Trimming stripped 1 base from V and 7 bases from J, with 8 bases between. The CDR3 sequence is 14 residues long. CDR3 sequence (DNA): TGTGCCACCAGCAGAGGTGGAGGGAATTCACCCCTCCACTTT. Translating gives CATSRGGGNSPLHF. The whole variable domain, filled in from reference TRBV15 and TRBJ1-6, reads DAMVIQNPRYQVTQFGKPVTLSCSQTLNHNVMYWYQQKSSQAPKLLFHYYDKDFNNEADTPDNFQSRRPNTSFCFLDIRSPGLGDTAMYLCATSRGGGNSPLHFGNGTRLTVT.

This clonotype came up many times. This chain uses TRBV7-3 with TRBJ1-1; D not certain. Germline V gene lookup returns CDR1 SGHTA and CDR2 FQGTGA. Trimming took 2 bases from V and 0 from J, leaving 4 bases between them. The CDR3 consists of 13 residues. CDR3 amino acids: CASSLRMNTEAFF. In DNA form, the CDR3 reads TGTGCCAGCAGCTTACGTATGAACACTGAAGCTTTCTTT.

This clonotype was recorded many times. The chain carries TRBV6-5 and TRBJ2-7; 10 nucleotides agree with TRBD2. CDR3 length equals 14 residues. The junction had 6 bases not matched to a gene; V was cut back by 6 bases and J by 4 bases. The germline CDR1 and CDR2 sequences are MNHEY and SVGAGI. This chain's CDR3 is CASRPSGSGYEQYF. In DNA, the CDR3 is TGTGCCAGCAGGCCTAGCGGGAGTGGATACGAGCAGTACTTC.

This clonotype was seen ten or more times. The chain couples TRBV20-1 to TRBJ2-1; 9 bases match TRBD2. The V gene's germline CDR1 is DFQATT and CDR2 SNEGSKA (reference sequence). The CDR3 spans 15 residues. The V gene end was trimmed by 5 bases and the J gene end by 0 bases; junction bases not matched to a gene: 5. CDR3 nucleotides: TGCAGTGCTCCTAGCGGGGATATCTCCTACAATGAGCAGTTCTTC. Translated: CSAPSGDISYNEQFF.

This clonotype was found a few times. V and J are TRBV10-2 and TRBJ2-2; perhaps TRBD2 as D (5 bases). CDR1 WSHSY and CDR2 SAAADI come from the germline V gene. The CDR3 length is 15 residues. V dropped 0 bases and J dropped 1 base, with 6 bases sitting between them. This CDR3 reads CASSESGGNTGELFF. The DNA of the CDR3 is TGCGCCAGCAGTGAGTCTGGAGGGAACACCGGGGAGCTGTTTTTT.

About this clonotype: An end of the junction does not agree with germline; a read error may underlie this. The chain links TRBV6-5 to TRBJ2-7; 7 bases agree with TRBD1. This CDR3 spans 15 amino acids. In germline, CDR1 is MNHEY, CDR2 SVGAGI. CDR3 bases: TGTGCCAGCAAACGGGTCCAAGGGGGCGGATACGAGCTGTACTTC. Translating gives CASKRVQGGGYELYF.

This clonotype was counted between two and nine times. This chain's CDR3 is CASSWTTQETQYF. DNA of the CDR3: TGTGCCAGCAGCTGGACTACCCAAGAGACCCAGTACTTC. This rearrangement joins TRBV7-3 to TRBJ2-5; the D gene is possibly TRBD2 (6 bases). This CDR3 has 13 residues. Germline V CDR1 and CDR2: SGHTA, FQGTGA. V was shortened by 4 bases and J by 1 base, with 7 bases between the two germline ends.

This clonotype has more than one count but fewer than ten. The chain employs TRBV4-1 and TRBJ1-5; D possibly corresponds to TRBD1 (6 bases). The CDR3 extends over 18 amino acids. Germline V gives CDR1 MGHRA, CDR2 YSYEKL. V shed 0 bases and J shed 2 bases, with 17 bases lying between them. The CDR3 region has the DNA TGCGCCAGCAGCCAAGACAGGGGAGTGTCCAACCGCAATCAGCCCCAGCATTTT. Translated, it gives CASSQDRGVSNRNQPQHF.